This is a list of T cell receptor beta chains from one sample in a study of blood T cell repertoires in COVID-19. Clones were sequenced by immunoSEQ multiplex PCR, and TCRdb holds only the in-frame ones, with some missing. The sample carries 200,000 to 250,000 clones, over 75% recorded once. The sequenced material came from PBMCs or T cells enriched from blood (not recorded which). The receptors were gathered from a woman between 25 and 40 years old who had been exposed to COVID-19. Each CDR3 is given with its conserved first and last residue. Each record gives: J gene, V gene, CDR3 protein.

j_gene: TRBJ2-2
v_gene: TRBV29-1
CDR3aa: CSGTGGIGELFF

j_gene: TRBJ2-3
v_gene: TRBV2
CDR3aa: CASSETGITTDTQYF

j_gene: TRBJ2-1
v_gene: TRBV11-2
CDR3aa: CASSLVNEQFF

j_gene: TRBJ2-7
v_gene: TRBV7-6
CDR3aa: CASSVRDRPKAFYEQYF

j_gene: TRBJ2-7
v_gene: TRBV20-1
CDR3aa: CSASAGAGGVEQYF

j_gene: TRBJ2-5
v_gene: TRBV10-1
CDR3aa: CASSSGVRETQYF

j_gene: TRBJ2-7
v_gene: TRBV10-1
CDR3aa: CASSSPGQGVNEQYF

j_gene: TRBJ1-2
v_gene: TRBV18
CDR3aa: CASSPQQGSRYGYTF

j_gene: TRBJ2-7
v_gene: TRBV5-5
CDR3aa: CASSLGTSGTYEQYF

j_gene: TRBJ1-3
v_gene: TRBV19
CDR3aa: CASTKINSGNTIYF

j_gene: TRBJ1-2
v_gene: TRBV5-1
CDR3aa: CASSSSSGTGDYGYTF

j_gene: TRBJ2-3
v_gene: TRBV29-1
CDR3aa: CSVEGRGVTDTQYF

j_gene: TRBJ1-2
v_gene: TRBV10-3
CDR3aa: CAINSGAYYGYTF

j_gene: TRBJ1-2
v_gene: TRBV7-9
CDR3aa: CASSLVWDRGLYGYTF

j_gene: TRBJ1-1
v_gene: TRBV4-1
CDR3aa: CASSQATGVNTEAFF

j_gene: TRBJ1-1
v_gene: TRBV11-2
CDR3aa: CASSLAQGVNTEAFF

j_gene: TRBJ2-3
v_gene: TRBV28
CDR3aa: CASSTSTGAQYF

j_gene: TRBJ2-1
v_gene: TRBV2
CDR3aa: CASSAGTSGRDEQFF

j_gene: TRBJ2-2
v_gene: TRBV5-1
CDR3aa: CASSLGGAATGELFF

j_gene: TRBJ2-7
v_gene: TRBV7-9
CDR3aa: CASSLVPAGGPRQYF

j_gene: TRBJ1-2
v_gene: TRBV2
CDR3aa: CASSEALQSGNYGYTF

j_gene: TRBJ2-1
v_gene: TRBV11-2
CDR3aa: CASSPVSGRGYNEQFF

j_gene: TRBJ1-5
v_gene: TRBV30
CDR3aa: CAWRRGARGSNQPQHF

j_gene: TRBJ2-1
v_gene: TRBV28
CDR3aa: CASSLTGVNYNEQFF

j_gene: TRBJ2-2
v_gene: TRBV19
CDR3aa: CAIKRNANTGELFF

j_gene: TRBJ1-2
v_gene: TRBV30
CDR3aa: CAWSAGLLNHGYTF

j_gene: TRBJ2-7
v_gene: TRBV7-9
CDR3aa: CASSLTAYEQYF

j_gene: TRBJ2-3
v_gene: TRBV7-9
CDR3aa: CASSLYRGRGADTQYF

j_gene: TRBJ2-1
v_gene: TRBV27
CDR3aa: CASSLSERTSSYNEQFF